The 5 T cell receptor beta chains listed next were all sequenced from one sample in a study of cytotoxic CD8 clonotypes in ibrutinib-treated CLL. Libraries were prepared by immunoSEQ multiplex PCR; TCRdb keeps only in-frame clonotypes and omits some of them. The sample contains 200,000 to 250,000 clones, 65% to 80% of which appear only once. This specimen was PBMCs, taken after 12 months of ibrutinib treatment. Receptors were obtained from a human donor with chronic lymphocytic leukemia.

The chain is built from TRBV11-2 and TRBJ1-5; maybe TRBD1 (5 bases). This CDR3 comprises 15 residues. The V end was cut by 4 bases, the J end by 2 bases, with 12 bases between. The germline CDR1 and CDR2 sequences are SGHAT and FQNNGV. As DNA, the CDR3 is TGTGCCAGCAGCTCTCTTACGGGGGGCAATCAGCCCCAGCATTTT. Translated: CASSSLTGGNQPQHF.

V is TRBV30 and J is TRBJ2-7, with TRBD1 matching over 7 bases. Unmatched junction bases numbered 22, after V lost 2 bases and J lost 0 bases. CDR1 and CDR2 from the germline V gene are GTSNPN and SVGIG (reference sequence). CDR3 length equals 20 residues. Here the CDR3 reads CAWSPKGISLQGLNSYEQYF. In DNA, the CDR3 is TGTGCCTGGAGTCCTAAAGGGATATCTTTACAGGGGCTAAACTCCTACGAGCAGTACTTC. Drawing the rest from reference TRBV30 and TRBJ2-7, the complete variable domain is SQTIHQWPATLVQPVGSPLSLECTVEGTSNPNLYWYRQAAGRGLQLLFYSVGIGQISSEVPQNLSASRPQDRQFILSSKKLLLSDSGFYLCAWSPKGISLQGLNSYEQYFGPGTRLTVT.

The chain is built from TRBV27 and TRBJ1-5, with D unresolved. CDR1 MNHEY and CDR2 SMNVEV come from the germline V gene (reference sequence). This CDR3 has 14 residues. V was clipped by 6 bases and J by 4 bases, with 13 bases between them. The CDR3 bases are TGTGCCAGCAGAGGCGGACTGACAAATCAGCCCCAGCATTTT. Encoded protein: CASRGGLTNQPQHF.

This chain connects TRBV27 to TRBJ1-3; D is undetermined. The CDR3 length is 15 residues. The V end lost 0 bases, the J end lost 1 base, and 7 bases lay between the germline ends. CDR1 and CDR2 from the germline V gene are MNHEY and SMNVEV (reference sequence). In nucleotides, the CDR3 is TGTGCCAGCAGTTTATCAGCAGGTTCTGGAAACACCATATATTTT. It is translated as CASSLSAGSGNTIYF.

The chain employs TRBV9 and TRBJ2-7; 11 bases fit TRBD2. V was pared by 1 base and J by 6 bases, with 3 bases of the junction left unmatched. The CDR3 contains 14 residues. Per germline, CDR1 SGDLS and CDR2 YYNGEE. The CDR3 region is CASSVLAGGGEQYF. The CDR3 DNA is TGTGCCAGCAGCGTACTAGCGGGAGGCGGCGAGCAGTACTTC. The entire variable domain, with the rest obtained from reference TRBV9 and TRBJ2-7, is as follows: DSGVTQTPKHLITATGQRVTLRCSPRSGDLSVYWYQQSLDQGLQFLIQYYNGEERAKGNILERFSAQQFPDLHSELNLSSLELGDSALYFCASSVLAGGGEQYFGPGTRLTVT.